The 3 T cell receptor beta chains listed next were all sequenced from one sample in a study of sequential checkpoint blockade in melanoma. Treatment here: randomized to nivolumab then ipilimumab (arm A) or the reverse (arm B). TCRdb keeps only in-frame clones here, not all; method: immunoSEQ multiplex PCR. The data show 23,000 or so clones, nearly 70% seen once. This specimen was CD8+ T cells sorted from blood (inferred from file names), taken from a patient given nivolumab and ipilimumab in sequence. These receptors all stem from a human donor with melanoma.

The chain employs TRBV5-8 and TRBJ1-3; D gene ambiguous. Germline V gene sequence: CDR1 SGHTS, CDR2 YDEGEE. Trimming stripped 1 base from V and 0 bases from J, with 8 bases between. The CDR3 is 15 amino acids. The DNA for the CDR3 is TGTGCCAGCAGCTTGTTACAGCACTCTGGAAACACCATATATTTT. Translating gives CASSLLQHSGNTIYF.

The chain is built from TRBV18 and TRBJ1-6; D uncertain. V was pared by 0 bases and J by 8 bases, with 14 bases between. The germline V gene has CDR1 KGHSH and CDR2 LQKENI. This CDR3 contains 16 residues. The CDR3 DNA is TGTGCCAGCTCACCACCGGATTTGGACTGGGATTCACCCCTCCACTTT. Amino acid sequence: CASSPPDLDWDSPLHF.

The chain employs TRBV9 and TRBJ1-2; D not certain. Germline assignment: CDR1 SGDLS and CDR2 YYNGEE. Trimming pared 4 bases from V and 2 bases from J, leaving 12 bases between. This CDR3 comprises 14 residues. DNA of the CDR3: TGTGCCAGCAGCAAGTCGGGGTCGAACTATGGCTACACCTTC. Translated: CASSKSGSNYGYTF.